Following are 13 T cell receptor beta chains from one sample sequenced in a study of blood T cells in healthy people across ages (dated by TCRdb to the mid-2010s). Libraries were built with 5' RACE. Sequencing took place on an Illumina HiSeq 2500. A second PCR of roughly 7 to 11 cycles was performed with a sample-barcoded 5' primer and a J-beta primer mix. The public reads were run again by TCRdb, first through fastp at Q25 and then through MiXCR, and only productive beta chains were kept. Rows are unified per CDR3 protein, each entry keeping the most common DNA and genes. A total of about 670,000 distinct CDR3 sequences appear in this sample, under 65% of them only once. Of the sample, roughly 12% is held by the ten largest clones. Sequences were obtained from blood. The origin of the receptors is a woman older than 75 in good health.

Comment on this clonotype: At one end, the junction sequence differs from germline, possibly due to a read error. The chain carries TRBV3-1 and TRBJ2-3; TRBD1 is a possible D gene (7 bases). The CDR3 has 15 amino acids. CDR1 and CDR2 (germline): LGHDT, YNNKEL (reference sequence). CDR3 sequence reads: CASRQGGGQGDTQYF. CDR3 in DNA: TGTGCCAGCAGACAAGGAGGGGGCCAGGGAGATACGCAGTATTTT.

This chain joins TRBV20-1 and TRBJ2-7, with 9 bases fitting TRBD1. Judging by the DNA end, TRBJ2-5 fits better; the J call may be wrong. CDR1 and CDR2 (germline): DFQATT, SNEGSKA (reference sequence). The CDR3 consists of 16 residues. The CDR3 nucleotides are TGCAGTGCTAGAGCGGTTAAGGGACAGGGCCTCGAGACCCAGTACTTC. Protein sequence: CSARAVKGQGLETQYF.

This clonotype was counted many times. The chain carries TRBV10-3 and TRBJ2-3; D gene unclear. The CDR3 has 13 residues. Trimming cost V 5 bases and J 5 bases, with 11 bases left between them. Germline lookup yields CDR1 ENHRY and CDR2 SYGVKD. The CDR3 here is CAISPALEDTQYF. Here the CDR3 DNA reads TGTGCCATCAGTCCCGCCCTAGAAGATACGCAGTATTTT.

The chain joins TRBV28 to TRBJ2-7; D assignment may be TRBD1 or TRBD2 (5 bases each). Germline-derived CDR1 and CDR2 are MDHEN and SYDVKM. Trimming took 5 bases from V and 0 from J, leaving 23 bases between them. The CDR3 sequence is 18 residues long. DNA of the CDR3: TGTGCCAGCAGTGAAACCCCCGGGGCGGCCGAGAGCTCCTACGAGCAGTACTTC. Protein: CASSETPGAAESSYEQYF.

This clonotype was seen only a few times. This chain connects TRBV29-1 to TRBJ2-1; D gene ambiguous. V gave up 4 bases and J gave up 5 bases, with 15 bases separating them. This CDR3 region has 14 residues. Germline-derived CDR1 and CDR2 are SQVTM and ANQGSEA. The CDR3 loop reads CSVVARLRNNEQFF. The DNA for the CDR3 is TGCAGCGTTGTGGCCAGGCTGCGGAACAATGAGCAGTTCTTC.

CDR3 amino acids: CSVEVGGFGTSTDTQYF. The CDR3, as DNA: TGCAGCGTTGAAGTGGGGGGGTTTGGCACTAGCACAGATACGCAGTATTTT. The chain recombines TRBV29-1 with TRBJ2-3; TRBD2 matches at 7 bases. After removal of 1 base from V and 0 bases from J, the junction contained 10 bases not matched to a gene. The V gene's germline CDR1 is SQVTM and CDR2 ANQGSEA. The CDR3 is made up of 17 amino acids.

This clonotype was seen repeatedly, ten times or more. This sequence joins TRBV12-3 or TRBV12-4 and TRBJ2-1, with TRBD1 matching over 7 bases. The length of the CDR3 is 15 residues. With 6 bases clipped from V and 9 bases from J, the junction kept 14 bases outside the gene matches. The CDR3 sequence: CASSPDRLLSSEQFF. The CDR3 DNA reads TGTGCCAGCAGCCCGGACAGGCTGTTATCGAGTGAGCAGTTCTTC.

This chain uses TRBV15 with TRBJ2-1; 8 bases align to TRBD2. Losses at the gene ends were 3 bases for V and 12 bases for J; bases not matched to a gene: 10. The CDR3 length is 14 residues. Germline loops: CDR1 LNHNV, CDR2 YYDKDF (reference sequence). CDR3 sequence: CATSRDIAGRSQFF. The CDR3 bases are TGTGCCACCAGCAGGGACATAGCGGGAAGGTCGCAGTTCTTC.

This clonotype was found many times. The V and J genes are TRBV12-3 or TRBV12-4 and TRBJ2-4; 11 nucleotides match TRBD2. The CDR3 is 17 residues long. Trimming cost V 5 bases and J 3 bases; bases outside gene matches: 9. CDR3: CASSIDPSGGNKNIQYF. The CDR3, as DNA: TGTGCCAGCAGTATCGACCCTAGCGGGGGGAACAAAAACATTCAGTACTTC.

This clonotype has a count of ten or more. The chain combines TRBV5-1 with TRBJ2-1; tentative D call: TRBD2 (8 bases). The CDR3 extends over 15 amino acids. Germline lookup yields CDR1 SGHRS and CDR2 YFSETQ. V lost 1 base and J lost 8, with 16 bases in between. CDR3 in amino acids: CASSLLSGGGDEQFF. CDR3 nucleotide sequence: TGCGCCAGCAGCTTGTTGTCGGGAGGGGGCGATGAGCAGTTCTTC.

J is TRBJ2-5 and V is TRBV12-3 or TRBV12-4; perhaps TRBD2 as D (7 bases). The V end lost 4 bases, the J end lost 11 bases, and 26 bases lay between the germline ends. The CDR3 length is 16 residues. CDR3 residues: CASSSLGGGGINQQYF. The CDR3 nucleotides read TGTGCCAGCAGTTCACTGGGAGGGGGAGGAATCAATCAGCAGTACTTC.

The chain recombines TRBV9 with TRBJ2-7; either TRBD1 or TRBD2 may fit D (7 bases each). The CDR3 extends over 18 amino acids. Germline V gives CDR1 SGDLS, CDR2 YYNGEE. The V and J ends lost 0 bases and 7 bases respectively, with 26 bases between them. The CDR3 DNA reads TGTGCCAGCAGCGTAGCTACAGGGGTAGGACTAGGCCCCAATGAGCAGTACTTC. This codes for CASSVATGVGLGPNEQYF.

The V gene is TRBV27, the J gene TRBJ2-2; 8 bases align to TRBD2. The CDR3 has 14 amino acids. V lost 6 bases and J lost 8; bases outside the gene matches: 8. Germline-derived CDR1 and CDR2 are MNHEY and SMNVEV (reference sequence). The CDR3 DNA reads as TGTGCCAGCAGCCACCCGGGGGGGTCAGGGGAGCTGTTTTTT. It specifies CASSHPGGSGELFF.